The 20 T cell receptor beta chains in this list originate from one sample, sequenced in a study of blood T cell repertoires in COVID-19. The table came from immunoSEQ multiplex PCR; TCRdb's copy has only in-frame clones and leaves some out. The data contain approximately 180,000 clones, roughly 82% of them singletons. The sequenced sample was PBMCs or T cells enriched from blood (not recorded which). The receptors stem from a woman aged 60 to 75 with acute COVID-19.

The chain couples TRBV10-2 to TRBJ1-1, with D perhaps TRBD1 (6 bases). V shed 4 bases and J shed 2 bases, with 17 bases lying between them. Looked up from germline, CDR1 is WSHSY and CDR2 is SAAADI. The CDR3 contains 16 residues. The CDR3 DNA reads TGCGCCAGCAGTGTAGGGAAATCACAGGGAAACACTGAAGCTTTCTTT. This encodes CASSVGKSQGNTEAFF.

V usage is TRBV9 and J usage is TRBJ2-3; D is uncertain. The CDR3 loop spans 16 amino acids. V was shortened by 0 bases and J by 0 bases, with 11 bases between the two germline ends. Germline V gives CDR1 SGDLS, CDR2 YYNGEE. CDR3 amino acids: CASSVGANPSTDTQYF. The CDR3 bases are TGTGCCAGCAGCGTAGGGGCAAACCCTAGCACAGATACGCAGTATTTT.

The chain combines TRBV28 with TRBJ1-4; D remains ambiguous. Germline V gives CDR1 MDHEN, CDR2 SYDVKM. The CDR3 is 17 amino acids. The V end lost 1 base, the J end lost 0 bases, and 12 bases lay between the germline ends. The CDR3 DNA sequence: TGTGCCAGCAGTTTATACTCCGTGATTGCAACTAATGAAAAACTGTTTTTT. This codes for CASSLYSVIATNEKLFF.

This chain joins TRBV10-2 and TRBJ2-1; 10 bases are shared with TRBD1. This CDR3 contains 14 residues. V lost 8 bases to trimming and J lost 3 bases; unmatched junction nucleotides: 4. From germline, CDR1 is WSHSY and CDR2 SAAADI. The CDR3 nucleotides are TGCGCCAGCGGAGGGGACAGGGGCTACAATGAGCAGTTCTTC. Residues: CASGGDRGYNEQFF.

This clone was observed a single time. The chain is built from TRBV9 and TRBJ2-3; 11 nucleotides agree with TRBD2. CDR1 SGDLS and CDR2 YYNGEE come from the germline V gene. The V gene end was trimmed by 4 bases and the J gene end by 4 bases; junction bases not matched to a gene: 14. CDR3 length equals 18 residues. CDR3 protein: CASSTPVSGGAKADTQYF. As DNA, the CDR3 is TGTGCCAGCAGCACCCCGGTTAGCGGGGGGGCGAAGGCAGATACGCAGTATTTT.

The chain uses TRBV5-1 and TRBJ2-2; 8 bases fit TRBD1. In germline, CDR1 is SGHRS, CDR2 YFSETQ. Trimming removed 2 bases from V and 6 bases from J; junction bases left unmatched: 9. CDR3 length: 16 residues. The CDR3 sequence is CASSFLTGDPPGELFF. CDR3 sequence (DNA): TGCGCCAGCAGCTTCTTGACAGGGGATCCCCCCGGGGAGCTGTTTTTT.

V is TRBV6-5 and J is TRBJ2-3; D is possibly TRBD2 (6 bases). The CDR3 is 15 residues long. From germline, CDR1 is MNHEY and CDR2 SVGAGI. V was pared by 5 bases and J by 3 bases, with 15 bases between. The CDR3: CASSPRVAETDTQYF. CDR3 sequence (DNA): TGTGCCAGCAGTCCGCGAGTAGCGGAAACAGATACGCAGTATTTT.

A word on this clone: Other DNA sequences in the sample encode the same CDR3. V usage is TRBV7-2 and J usage is TRBJ1-5; 7 bases are shared with TRBD1. The CDR3 runs to 15 residues. V dropped 1 base and J dropped 7; count of bases not matched to a gene: 7. The germline V gene has CDR1 SGHTA and CDR2 FQGNSA. The CDR3 protein is CASSLGGQGGQPQHF. The DNA for the CDR3 is TGTGCCAGCAGCTTAGGAGGCCAGGGGGGACAGCCCCAGCATTTT.

The chain carries TRBV3-1 (or the pseudogene TRBV3-2) and TRBJ2-5; D perhaps matches TRBD2 (5 bases). CDR3 size: 17 residues. V lost 2 bases, J lost 5 bases, and 21 bases lay in between. Per germline, CDR1 LGHDT and CDR2 YNNKEL (reference sequence). The CDR3 nucleotides are TGTGCCAGCAGCCAAACCCGGGATGACGCCCTGGCGGAGACCCAGTACTTC. Translating gives CASSQTRDDALAETQYF.

V is TRBV5-4 and J is TRBJ1-6, with 8 bases lining up with TRBD1. The trim removed 5 bases at V and 1 base at J, leaving 8 bases unmatched. CDR1 and CDR2 from the germline V gene are SGHNT and YYREEE (reference sequence). The CDR3 contains 17 residues. This CDR3 is CASRFAGGASYNSPLHF. The CDR3 bases are TGTGCCAGCAGGTTCGCAGGGGGCGCGTCCTATAATTCACCCCTCCACTTT.

The chain carries TRBV10-3 and TRBJ2-2; D gene uncertain. This CDR3 is built from 14 residues. V was pared by 0 bases and J by 6 bases, with 8 bases between. Germline V gene data show CDR1 as ENHRY and CDR2 as SYGVKD. The CDR3, as DNA: TGTGCCATCAGTGAGTCTCCTATGGCCGGGGAGCTGTTTTTT. Translated, it gives CAISESPMAGELFF.

The chain carries TRBV7-2 and TRBJ2-7; 10 nucleotides align to TRBD2. V gave up 3 bases and J gave up 2 bases; unmatched junction bases: 4. CDR3 length equals 15 residues. Germline assignment: CDR1 SGHTA and CDR2 FQGNSA. The CDR3 here is CASSLESGRAYEQYF. The CDR3 DNA reads TGTGCCAGCAGCTTGGAGAGCGGGAGGGCCTACGAGCAGTACTTC.

This rearrangement joins TRBV4-3 to TRBJ1-2; D ambiguous. CDR1 is LGHNA, CDR2 YSLEER, per germline. There are 15 residues in the CDR3. V shed 0 bases and J shed 7 bases, with 15 bases lying between them. CDR3 loop: CASSQDGVSYGGYTF. The DNA of the CDR3 is TGCGCCAGCAGCCAAGACGGGGTCTCCTATGGTGGCTACACCTTC.

The chain recombines TRBV5-8 with TRBJ1-4; a weak D match, TRBD1 (6 bases). Trimming removed 0 bases at V and 1 base at J, with 16 bases between. The CDR3 is 18 residues long. Per the germline V gene, CDR1 is SGHTS and CDR2 is YDEGEE. CDR3: CASSLAIDRQLTNEKLFF. CDR3 sequence (DNA): TGTGCCAGCAGCTTGGCCATAGACAGGCAACTAACTAATGAAAAACTGTTTTTT.

The chain joins TRBV9 to TRBJ2-3, with TRBD2 matching 10 bases. CDR3 length equals 17 residues. CDR1 SGDLS and CDR2 YYNGEE come from the germline V gene. V lost 3 bases, J lost 4 bases, and 11 bases stayed unmatched. In DNA, the CDR3 is TGTGCCAGCAGCGAACACGCCCTAGCGGGAGAATCAGATACGCAGTATTTT. The encoded protein is CASSEHALAGESDTQYF. The whole variable domain, filled in from reference TRBV9 and TRBJ2-3, reads DSGVTQTPKHLITATGQRVTLRCSPRSGDLSVYWYQQSLDQGLQFLIQYYNGEERAKGNILERFSAQQFPDLHSELNLSSLELGDSALYFCASSEHALAGESDTQYFGPGTRLTVL.

The chain recombines TRBV5-1 with TRBJ2-2, with a weak D call TRBD2 (5 bases). The CDR3 has 17 residues. CDR1 and CDR2 from the germline V gene are SGHRS and YFSETQ. Trimming removed 0 bases at V and 6 bases at J, with 18 bases between. As DNA, the CDR3 is TGCGCCAGCAGCTTGGCCCGTTTAGCGCGGAGTTCCGGGGAGCTGTTTTTT. Its protein is CASSLARLARSSGELFF.

This clone was seen only once. This chain links TRBV3-1 (or the pseudogene TRBV3-2) with TRBJ2-2; TRBD1 matches 8 bases. The V segment lost 4 bases and the J segment 5 bases; nucleotides outside the gene matches: 0. Germline assignment: CDR1 LGHDT and CDR2 YNNKEL (reference sequence). The CDR3 is 13 amino acids. The DNA for the CDR3 is TGTGCCAGCAGCCGACAGGGGACCGGGGAGCTGTTTTTT. Protein product: CASSRQGTGELFF.

In regard to this clone: Other DNA variants within this sample encode the same CDR3. The chain carries TRBV6-2 or TRBV6-3 and TRBJ1-4, with a weak D call TRBD1 (5 bases). The CDR3 is made up of 15 amino acids. V was cut by 6 bases and J by 0 bases, with 11 bases left in between. Germline V gene data show CDR1 as MNHEY and CDR2 as SVGEGT. Written as DNA, the CDR3 is TGTGCCAGCAGCCCGGGGGGAGCAACTAATGAAAAACTGTTTTTT. This codes for CASSPGGATNEKLFF.

The CDR3 bases are TGTGCCAGCAGTGAGGAAGGGGCCACAGATACGCAGTATTTT. It is translated as CASSEEGATDTQYF. This chain connects TRBV2 to TRBJ2-3, with TRBD1 as a possible D gene (5 bases). V was trimmed by 3 bases and J by 2 bases, leaving 9 bases between them. The germline CDR1 and CDR2 sequences are SNHLY and FYNNEI. The CDR3 loop spans 14 amino acids.

The rearrangement uses TRBV14 and TRBJ2-3; D uncertain. Trimming shortened V by 0 bases and J by 5 bases, and 6 bases separated the two germline ends. The CDR3 is 13 amino acids. Per the germline V gene, CDR1 is SGHDN and CDR2 is FVKESK. CDR3 protein: CASSQDRRDTQYF. In DNA, the CDR3 is TGTGCCAGCAGCCAAGATAGGAGAGATACGCAGTATTTT.